Below are 27 T cell receptor beta chains sequenced from a single sample in a study of response to subunit inactivated influenza vaccine. TCRdb ran MiXCR on the RT-PCR reads and lists one entry per CDR3 protein. The sample lists about 500,000 distinct CDR3 sequences, 10% to 15% occurring once. The sequencing here drew on PBMCs from blood, taken about 6 weeks after vaccination. All receptors derive from a man between 50 and 59 years old who received an inactivated influenza vaccine.

The gene calls are TRBV7-7 and TRBJ2-2; possibly TRBD1 for D (6 bases). There are 14 residues in the CDR3. V gave up 1 base and J gave up 7 bases, with 10 bases separating them. Germline V lookup: CDR1 SSHAT, CDR2 FNYEAQ (reference sequence). CDR3 nucleotides: TGTGCCAGCAGCTTAGAACAGGGCGGCGGGGAGCTGTTTTTT. It yields the protein CASSLEQGGGELFF.

The rearrangement uses TRBV7-2 and TRBJ2-3, with 14 bases aligning to TRBD2. CDR3 size: 16 residues. The germline gives CDR1 SGHTA, CDR2 FQGNSA. V was clipped by 6 bases and J by 7 bases; unmatched bases: 9. The CDR3 reads CASRSGLAGEAYTQYF. The DNA of the CDR3 is TGTGCCAGCAGATCGGGACTAGCGGGAGAAGCATATACGCAGTATTTT.

The chain couples TRBV7-2 to TRBJ2-5; D is undetermined. The length of the CDR3 is 13 residues. Germline V CDR1 and CDR2: SGHTA, FQGNSA. Trimming left V 5 bases short and J 2 bases short, with 9 bases between. CDR3 coding DNA: TGTGCCAGCAGCAGGGCGACTCAAGAGACCCAGTACTTC. This codes for CASSRATQETQYF.

This clonotype has more than one count but fewer than ten. This rearrangement joins TRBV21-1 to TRBJ2-7; TRBD1, as called in the table, went unchecked against the DNA. TRBV21-1 counts as a pseudogene. The CDR3 loop spans 15 amino acids. This chain's CDR3 is CASSKEVVRGMWQYF. The DNA for the CDR3 is TGTGCCAGCAGCAAAGAGGTAGTGAGGGGGATGTGGCAGTACTTC.

This clonotype has only a few counts. The chain joins TRBV12-3 or TRBV12-4 to TRBJ1-5; TRBD1 aligns across 8 bases. CDR3 length: 14 residues. Trimming took 5 bases from V and 11 from J; bases not matched to a gene: 11. The CDR3 loop is CASSMTGAKEAQHF. For the CDR3, the DNA is TGTGCCAGCAGTATGACAGGGGCGAAGGAGGCCCAGCATTTT.

The sample holds many counts of this clonotype. V is TRBV7-2 and J is TRBJ2-5; D assignment may be TRBD1 or TRBD2 (5 bases each). V shed 3 bases and J shed 5 bases, with 22 bases lying between them. This CDR3 has 17 residues. Per the germline V gene, CDR1 is SGHTA and CDR2 is FQGNSA. The CDR3 DNA sequence: TGTGCCAGCAGCTTTGGACTGCAGGCTTTGGACATGGAGACCCAGTACTTC. This codes for CASSFGLQALDMETQYF. The full variable domain, rest sourced from reference TRBV7-2 and TRBJ2-5, is GAGVSQSPSNKVTEKGKDVELRCDPISGHTALYWYRQSLGQGLEFLIYFQGNSAPDKSGLPSDRFSAERTGGSVSTLTIQRTQQEDSAVYLCASSFGLQALDMETQYFGPGTRLLVL.

This clonotype has a handful of counts. V is TRBV11-2 and J is TRBJ2-1, with D possibly being TRBD2 (5 bases). Deletions cut 1 base from V and 0 bases from J, with 10 bases between. Per germline, CDR1 SGHAT and CDR2 FQNNGV. This CDR3 spans 16 amino acids. The CDR3: CASSLGGSSSYNEQFF. The CDR3 DNA follows: TGTGCCAGCAGCTTAGGAGGGTCGAGCTCCTACAATGAGCAGTTCTTC.

This clonotype occurred many times. The genes are TRBV2 and TRBJ1-5; tentative D call: TRBD1 (6 bases). V shed 6 bases and J shed 0 bases, with 18 bases lying between them. The CDR3 covers 17 residues. Germline CDR1 reads SNHLY; CDR2 reads FYNNEI. CDR3 amino acids: CASSVGTLIYSNQPQHF. The CDR3 DNA sequence: TGTGCCAGCAGCGTCGGGACATTAATTTATAGCAATCAGCCCCAGCATTTT.

V usage is TRBV14 and J usage is TRBJ2-1; weak D call: TRBD2 (5 bases). The length of the CDR3 is 14 residues. Germline V gives CDR1 SGHDN, CDR2 FVKESK. Trimming removed 4 bases from V and 6 bases from J, with 13 bases in between. The CDR3 coding sequence is TGTGCCAGCAGCCGGACTTCCCGGTTCAATGAGCAGTTCTTC. Amino acids: CASSRTSRFNEQFF.

This clonotype was counted only a few times. V is TRBV4-3 and J is TRBJ2-5; tentative D call: TRBD2 (6 bases). Germline assignment: CDR1 LGHNA and CDR2 YSLEER. The germline V and J ends were trimmed by 1 base and 0 bases, with 6 bases remaining between them. This CDR3 contains 14 residues. In nucleotides, the CDR3 is TGCGCCAGCAGCCAAGCGGGAGACCAAGAGACCCAGTACTTC. Protein product: CASSQAGDQETQYF.

This clonotype has a handful of counts. The chain carries TRBV4-1 and TRBJ1-5, with D perhaps matching TRBD1 (6 bases). The CDR3 runs 16 residues. V dropped 0 bases and J dropped 0 bases, with 9 bases sitting between them. CDR1 is MGHRA and CDR2 is YSYEKL in the germline V gene. CDR3 sequence: CASSQDPGDSNQPQHF. The DNA of the CDR3 is TGCGCCAGCAGCCAAGATCCAGGGGATAGCAATCAGCCCCAGCATTTT.

The chain links TRBV20-1 to TRBJ2-2; tentative D call: TRBD2 (6 bases). V was pared by 3 bases and J by 2 bases, with 16 bases between. This CDR3 has 16 amino acids. In germline, CDR1 is DFQATT, CDR2 SNEGSKA (reference sequence). CDR3 DNA sequence: TGCAGTGCTAGGGGCCTTCGGGAGCGAAACACCGGGGAGCTGTTTTTT. Protein sequence: CSARGLRERNTGELFF.

The chain employs TRBV7-9 and TRBJ2-2; no clear D. Trimming removed 5 bases at V and 2 bases at J, with 12 bases between. In germline, CDR1 is SEHNR, CDR2 FQNEAQ (reference sequence). The CDR3 covers 15 residues. Here the CDR3 DNA reads TGTGCCAGCAGCACCCGGGCTTTCAACACCGGGGAGCTGTTTTTT. Translating gives CASSTRAFNTGELFF.

This clonotype was observed a few times. The J gene is TRBJ2-7, the V gene TRBV9; D assignment may be TRBD1 or TRBD2 (5 bases each). V shed 0 bases and J shed 6 bases, with 16 bases lying between them. The CDR3 length is 15 residues. CDR1 and CDR2 (germline): SGDLS, YYNGEE. In nucleotides, the CDR3 is TGTGCCAGCAGCGTAGGAGGGGACGGCGGGTCCGAGCAGTACTTC. Protein sequence: CASSVGGDGGSEQYF.

This clonotype was seen a few times. The V and J genes are TRBV28 and TRBJ2-7; D might be TRBD2 (5 bases). The CDR3 runs to 14 residues. The germline CDR1 and CDR2 sequences are MDHEN and SYDVKM. V lost 6 bases and J 2 bases, leaving 14 bases between the germline ends. As DNA, the CDR3 is TGTGCCAGCAGGAAATGGACTTCTACCTACGAGCAGTACTTC. Translated: CASRKWTSTYEQYF.

This clonotype was seen repeatedly, ten times or more. J is TRBJ2-5 and V is TRBV7-9, with D perhaps matching TRBD2 (5 bases). The CDR3 sequence is 15 residues long. V lost 6 bases and J lost 5, with 19 bases in between. CDR1 SEHNR and CDR2 FQNEAQ come from the germline V gene (reference sequence). The CDR3 DNA reads as TGTGCCAGCAGACCGGATTCGGGGTATCGGGAGACCCAGTACTTC. This gives the protein CASRPDSGYRETQYF.

The chain couples TRBV20-1 to TRBJ2-1; 12 bases align to TRBD2. Trimming took 4 bases from V and 4 from J; bases not matched to a gene: 2. The germline CDR1 and CDR2 sequences are DFQATT and SNEGSKA (reference sequence). This CDR3 contains 14 residues. The CDR3 DNA is TGCAGTGCTAAACTAGCGGGAGGTTACAATGAGCAGTTCTTC. Residues: CSAKLAGGYNEQFF.

The chain couples TRBV28 to TRBJ1-2; D might be TRBD1 (5 bases). Germline V gives CDR1 MDHEN, CDR2 SYDVKM. Deletions cut 3 bases from V and 5 bases from J, with 16 bases between. This CDR3 spans 15 amino acids. CDR3 region: CASSLVGAGNYGYTF. The CDR3 region has the DNA TGTGCCAGCAGTTTGGTCGGGGCCGGGAATTATGGCTACACCTTC.

The J gene is TRBJ2-1, the V gene TRBV4-3; D might be TRBD1 (5 bases). Trimming removed 1 base from V and 4 bases from J, with 14 bases in between. This CDR3 region has 16 residues. Germline values: CDR1 LGHNA, CDR2 YSLEER. The CDR3 sequence: CASSQVGDRPYNEQFF. In DNA form, the CDR3 reads TGCGCCAGCAGCCAAGTGGGCGACAGACCTTACAATGAGCAGTTCTTC.

There are a few counts of this clonotype. This chain links TRBV12-3 or TRBV12-4 with TRBJ2-3; the D gene is possibly TRBD1 (5 bases). The CDR3 totals 13 residues. Deletions cut 6 bases from V and 2 bases from J, with 9 bases between. As DNA, the CDR3 is TGTGCCAGCAGCTCAGGGAACACAGATACGCAGTATTTT. It yields the protein CASSSGNTDTQYF.

CDR3 in DNA: TGTGCCAGCAGAGCCTCCGGTGAGCAGTTCTTC. This sequence encodes CASRASGEQFF. The chain couples TRBV12-3 or TRBV12-4 to TRBJ2-1; D not resolved. Trimming shortened V by 6 bases and J by 9 bases, and 9 bases separated the two germline ends. The CDR3 is 11 residues long.

V usage is TRBV7-9 and J usage is TRBJ2-5, with 11 bases identical to TRBD2. CDR1 is SEHNR and CDR2 is FQNEAQ in the germline V gene (reference sequence). The CDR3 has 17 amino acids. V shed 6 bases and J 1 base; nucleotides not matched to a gene: 10. CDR3 residues: CASRRTSGPAFQETQYF. The CDR3, as DNA: TGTGCCAGCAGGCGGACTAGCGGGCCCGCGTTCCAAGAGACCCAGTACTTC.

This sequence joins TRBV5-1 and TRBJ2-7; D possibly corresponds to TRBD1 (6 bases). Between the trimmed V and J ends, which lost 4 bases and 2 bases, there was a span of 10 bases. The germline CDR1 and CDR2 sequences are SGHRS and YFSETQ. CDR3 length equals 13 residues. The CDR3 nucleotides read TGCGCCAGCAGCGTCGGACAGACCTACGAGCAGTACTTC. Its protein product is CASSVGQTYEQYF.

The chain has TRBV5-1 and TRBJ2-5, with D possibly matching TRBD2 (5 bases). CDR1 and CDR2 from the germline V gene are SGHRS and YFSETQ. CDR3 length: 15 residues. V lost 5 bases to trimming and J lost 2 bases, with 16 bases between them. CDR3 sequence reads: CASRSGPTVQETQYF. As DNA, the CDR3 is TGCGCCAGCAGAAGCGGACCGACGGTACAAGAGACCCAGTACTTC.

This clonotype was detected only a few times. V and J are TRBV24-1 and TRBJ1-5; D not certain. The V gene's germline CDR1 is KGHDR and CDR2 SFDVKD. The CDR3 contains 13 residues. Deletions cut 3 bases from V and 2 bases from J, with 4 bases between. This chain's CDR3 is CATSDLGNQPQHF. The CDR3 bases are TGTGCCACCAGTGATCTAGGCAATCAGCCCCAGCATTTT.

Details on this clonotype: The junction shows a germline mismatch at one end, possibly a read error. The V call is TRBV19, the J call TRBJ2-1; TRBD2 agrees at 16 bases. This CDR3 is 15 amino acids long. Germline assignment: CDR1 LNHDA and CDR2 SQIVND (reference sequence). CDR3 sequence reads: CASTPGTSGRAVLVF. CDR3 in DNA: TGTGCCAGTACCCCCGGGACTAGCGGGAGGGCCGTTTTGGTCTTC.

V and J are TRBV6-5 and TRBJ2-7; D unresolved. The CDR3 is 14 amino acids. V lost 1 base and J 5 bases, leaving 12 bases between the germline ends. Germline lookup yields CDR1 MNHEY and CDR2 SVGAGI. The CDR3 bases are TGTGCCAGCAGTTACTTGGGCTCCCGGCACGAGCAGTACTTC. It translates to CASSYLGSRHEQYF.